A single sample is the source of the 17 T cell receptor beta chains below, sequenced in a study of beta chain features in type 1 diabetes (dated by TCRdb to 2016 to 2019). Libraries came from the immunoSEQ multiplex PCR assay. The entire amount of isolated RNA was reverse transcribed using the High Capacity cDNA Reverse Transcription Kit, so the sequenced TCRB transcripts were expressed ones. TCRdb holds this immuneACCESS table with in-frame rearrangements only. Some clones are missing; in checked studies, unresolved V genes explain under half, and the rest has no known cause. This sample is represented by roughly 730,000 clones; around 15% of them were singletons. Less than 0.025% of the sample comes from the top ten. General study outcomes and caveats: A moderate but significant shortening of TCRB CDR3 length was observed in type 1 diabetes patients in all four CD4+ subsets.

These receptors lack a known antigen. The specimen sequenced was naive CD4+ T cells from blood. This specimen's cell subset or site label, interpreted: true naive CD4+ T cells. These receptor sequences come from a man between 18 and 35 years old with type 1 diabetes.

This clone showed up just a few times. The J gene is TRBJ2-3, the V gene TRBV9; TRBD1 aligns across 12 bases. CDR1 and CDR2 (germline): SGDLS, YYNGEE. The CDR3 totals 18 residues. Germline trimming cut 0 bases from V and 1 base from J; bases unmatched to any gene: 6. In DNA form, the CDR3 reads TGTGCCAGCAGCGTAGCGGGGACAGGGGGCCCCCGCACAGATACGCAGTATTTT. Translated, it gives CASSVAGTGGPRTDTQYF.

This clone was seen a handful of times. The CDR3 loop reads CATSTLGQGFEAFF. CDR3 DNA: TGTGCCACCAGCACCCTGGGACAGGGCTTTGAAGCTTTCTTT. This sequence joins TRBV15 and TRBJ1-1; 9 bases agree with TRBD1. V gave up 4 bases and J gave up 7 bases; unmatched junction bases: 7. Looked up from germline, CDR1 is LNHNV and CDR2 is YYDKDF (reference sequence). The CDR3 is 14 amino acids. The full variable domain, completed using reference TRBV15 and TRBJ1-1, is DAMVIQNPRYQVTQFGKPVTLSCSQTLNHNVMYWYQQKSSQAPKLLFHYYDKDFNNEADTPDNFQSRRPNTSFCFLDIRSPGLGDTAMYLCATSTLGQGFEAFFGQGTRLTVV.

This clone was recorded a few times. V is TRBV19 and J is TRBJ2-5; 9 positions match TRBD2. The CDR3 totals 15 residues. The V and J ends lost 2 bases and 0 bases, in that order; junction bases with no gene match: 1. The germline CDR1 and CDR2 sequences are LNHDA and SQIVND (reference sequence). The CDR3 region is CASSILAGDQETQYF. The CDR3 nucleotides are TGTGCCAGTAGTATATTAGCGGGGGACCAAGAGACCCAGTACTTC.

This chain uses TRBV30 with TRBJ1-1, with D tentatively TRBD1 (5 bases). The CDR3 loop spans 13 amino acids. The V and J ends lost 1 base and 7 bases respectively, with 13 bases between them. Germline V gene data show CDR1 as GTSNPN and CDR2 as SVGIG (reference sequence). CDR3 nucleotide sequence: TGTGCCTGGAGTGGGCAGGGCGTTCTTGAAGCTTTCTTT. Residues: CAWSGQGVLEAFF.

This chain links TRBV23-1 with TRBJ1-5; D remains unclear. TRBV23-1 is sorted into the ORF group, with uncertain function. This CDR3 has 14 amino acids. V was cut by 9 bases and J by 2 bases, with 14 bases left in between. CDR3 region: CASRPGRGNQPQHF. The CDR3 nucleotides are TGCGCCAGTAGGCCCGGAAGGGGCAATCAGCCCCAGCATTTT.

The CDR3 DNA reads as TGCAGCGGTGACAGCCCGACCGGGGCCAACGTCCTGACTTTC. Translating it yields CSGDSPTGANVLTF. The chain employs TRBV29-1 and TRBJ2-6; weak D call: TRBD1 (5 bases). Trimming cost V 7 bases and J 4 bases, with 14 bases left between them. The CDR3 is 14 residues long. Germline CDR1 SQVTM, CDR2 ANQGSEA.

The gene calls are TRBV4-1 and TRBJ1-5; perhaps TRBD1 as D (5 bases). V shed 0 bases and J shed 11 bases, with 14 bases lying between them. The CDR3 runs to 14 residues. The germline V gene has CDR1 MGHRA and CDR2 YSYEKL. The CDR3 DNA reads as TGCGCCAGCAGCCAAGAAGAGGGTCTAGGGGCCCAGCATTTT. Its translation: CASSQEEGLGAQHF.

The chain joins TRBV28 to TRBJ1-1, with D unresolved. V lost 2 bases and J lost 11, with 15 bases in between. The CDR3 extends over 13 amino acids. CDR1 is MDHEN, CDR2 SYDVKM, per germline. The CDR3 bases are TGTGCCAGCAGTTTAGCCGGGGAACGTGTGGCTTTCTTT. It is translated as CASSLAGERVAFF.

This clone showed up just once. V is TRBV5-6 and J is TRBJ2-1; D is unclear. The CDR3 is made up of 16 amino acids. The V and J ends lost 0 bases and 9 bases respectively, with 19 bases between them. Per germline, CDR1 SGHDT and CDR2 YYEEEE. As DNA, the CDR3 is TGTGCCAGCAGCTTGGTTGTAGGTATAGGGCTCCTTGAGCAGTTCTTC. Protein: CASSLVVGIGLLEQFF.

This clone was found once. The chain couples TRBV27 to TRBJ2-3, with 8 bases identical to TRBD1. Germline V CDR1 and CDR2: MNHEY, SMNVEV (reference sequence). The CDR3 is made up of 17 amino acids. With 5 bases clipped from V and 0 bases from J, the junction kept 10 bases outside the gene matches. DNA of the CDR3: TGTGCCAGCAGTCCCCCGCCCTGGACAGGGAGCACAGATACGCAGTATTTT. This translates into CASSPPPWTGSTDTQYF.

This clone turned up a few times. The V gene is TRBV25-1, the J gene TRBJ1-3, with no clear D. The length of the CDR3 is 16 residues. Germline V gene sequence: CDR1 MGHDK, CDR2 SYGVNS. V dropped 2 bases and J dropped 2 bases, with 13 bases sitting between them. In DNA, the CDR3 is TGTGCCAGCAGTGAAATGTTCGCCTCCGCTGGAAACACCATATATTTT. Its protein product is CASSEMFASAGNTIYF. The variable domain in full, completed from reference TRBV25-1 and TRBJ1-3, reads EADIYQTPRYLVIGTGKKITLECSQTMGHDKMYWYQQDPGMELHLIHYSYGVNSTEKGDLSSESTVSRIRTEHFPLTLESARPSHTSQYLCASSEMFASAGNTIYFGEGSWLTVV.

This clone was recorded a few times. Here the CDR3 DNA reads TGTGCCAGCAGTGATCATACAGGGGCCTACAATGAGCAGTTCTTC. As protein: CASSDHTGAYNEQFF. V is TRBV2 and J is TRBJ2-1; 7 bases are shared with TRBD1. Germline CDR1 reads SNHLY; CDR2 reads FYNNEI. The CDR3 totals 15 residues. V lost 3 bases and J lost 2; bases outside the gene matches: 4.

This clone was counted only a few times. This chain connects TRBV30 to TRBJ2-7; 7 nucleotides agree with TRBD1. Germline lookup yields CDR1 GTSNPN and CDR2 SVGIG (reference sequence). Trimming at V came to 4 bases and at J to 3 bases, leaving 9 bases not matched to a gene. The CDR3 contains 14 residues. CDR3 sequence reads: CAWKQGNLGYEQYF. The CDR3 DNA is TGTGCCTGGAAACAGGGGAACCTGGGCTACGAGCAGTACTTC.

This clone occurred a few times. This sequence joins TRBV29-1 and TRBJ2-5; D gene ambiguous. Judging by the DNA end, TRBJ2-7 fits better; the J call may be wrong. The germline CDR1 and CDR2 sequences are SQVTM and ANQGSEA. The CDR3 consists of 12 residues. The CDR3 region has the DNA TGCAGCGTTGAACAGAACTCCTACGAGCAGTACTTC. Translation gives CSVEQNSYEQYF.

J is TRBJ1-6 and V is TRBV28; 8 bases map to TRBD1. Germline V gives CDR1 MDHEN, CDR2 SYDVKM. This CDR3 region has 14 residues. The V gene end was trimmed by 7 bases and the J gene end by 9 bases; junction bases not matched to a gene: 8. This chain's CDR3 is CASTATGAGSPLHF. The CDR3 nucleotides read TGTGCCAGCACGGCGACAGGGGCTGGTTCACCCCTCCACTTT.

This clone was seen more than once but under ten times. V is TRBV12-5 and J is TRBJ1-6, with 7 bases aligning to TRBD1. This CDR3 contains 15 residues. The ends lost 4 bases at V and 2 bases at J; junction bases unmatched: 2. In germline, CDR1 is LGHNT, CDR2 FRNRAP. CDR3 loop: CASGSGGTYNSPLHF. DNA of the CDR3: TGTGCTAGTGGTTCAGGGGGGACCTATAATTCACCCCTCCACTTT.

This clone was seen more than once but under ten times. This sequence joins TRBV5-1 and TRBJ2-7, with 8 positions matching TRBD1. V shed 4 bases and J 2 bases; nucleotides not matched to a gene: 11. The CDR3 totals 16 residues. Germline V gives CDR1 SGHRS, CDR2 YFSETQ. The CDR3 DNA sequence: TGCGCCAGCAGCAAGGAAGGACAGGGATGGGCCTACGAGCAGTACTTC. Its protein is CASSKEGQGWAYEQYF.